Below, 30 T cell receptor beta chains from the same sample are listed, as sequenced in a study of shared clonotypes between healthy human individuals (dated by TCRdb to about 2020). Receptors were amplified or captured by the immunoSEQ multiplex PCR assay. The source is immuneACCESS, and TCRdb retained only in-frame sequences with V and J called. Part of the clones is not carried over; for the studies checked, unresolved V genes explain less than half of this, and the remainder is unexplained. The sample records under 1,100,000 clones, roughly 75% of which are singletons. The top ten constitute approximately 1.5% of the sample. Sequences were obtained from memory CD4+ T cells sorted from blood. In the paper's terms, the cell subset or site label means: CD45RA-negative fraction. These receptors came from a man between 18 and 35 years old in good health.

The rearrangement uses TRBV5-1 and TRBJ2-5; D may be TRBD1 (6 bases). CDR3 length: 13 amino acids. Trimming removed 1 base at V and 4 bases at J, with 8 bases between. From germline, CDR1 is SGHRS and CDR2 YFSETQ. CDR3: CASSLTGPETQYF. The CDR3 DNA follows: TGCGCCAGCAGCTTGACAGGGCCAGAGACCCAGTACTTC.

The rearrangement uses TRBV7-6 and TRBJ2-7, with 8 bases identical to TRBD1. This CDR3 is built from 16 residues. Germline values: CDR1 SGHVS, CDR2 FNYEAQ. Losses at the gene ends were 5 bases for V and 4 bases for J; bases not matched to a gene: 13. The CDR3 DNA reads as TGTGCCAGCAGCCCCCTGGGGCAGGGGGCTCAATACGAGCAGTACTTC. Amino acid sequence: CASSPLGQGAQYEQYF.

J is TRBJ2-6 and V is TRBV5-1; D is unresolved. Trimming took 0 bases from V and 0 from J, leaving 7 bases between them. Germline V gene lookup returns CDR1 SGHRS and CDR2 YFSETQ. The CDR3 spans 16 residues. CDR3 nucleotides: TGCGCCAGCAGCTTGGATACCGTCTCTGGGGCCAACGTCCTGACTTTC. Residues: CASSLDTVSGANVLTF.

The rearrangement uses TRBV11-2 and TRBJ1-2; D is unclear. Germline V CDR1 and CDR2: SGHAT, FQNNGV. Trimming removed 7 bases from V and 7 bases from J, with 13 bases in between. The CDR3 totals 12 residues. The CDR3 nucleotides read TGTGCCAGCATACACAACGGGGTTGGCTACACCTTC. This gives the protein CASIHNGVGYTF.

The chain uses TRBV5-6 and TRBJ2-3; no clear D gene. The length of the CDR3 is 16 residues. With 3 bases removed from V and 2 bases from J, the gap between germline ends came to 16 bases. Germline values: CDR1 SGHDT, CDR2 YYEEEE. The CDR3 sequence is CASSSGAVTDTDTQYF. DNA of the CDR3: TGTGCCAGCAGCTCCGGAGCAGTGACCGACACAGATACGCAGTATTTT.

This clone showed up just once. In DNA, the CDR3 is TGCGCCAGCAGCTCCGGGTTGGAGCAGTACTTC. This encodes CASSSGLEQYF. This rearrangement joins TRBV5-1 to TRBJ2-7, with D hard to call. CDR3 length equals 11 residues. CDR1 and CDR2 (germline): SGHRS, YFSETQ. V was trimmed by 3 bases and J by 7 bases, leaving 8 bases between them. Drawing the rest from reference TRBV5-1 and TRBJ2-7, the complete variable domain is KAGVTQTPRYLIKTRGQQVTLSCSPISGHRSVSWYQQTPGQGLQFLFEYFSETQRNKGNFPGRFSGRQFSNSRSEMNVSTLELGDSALYLCASSSGLEQYFGPGTRLTVT.

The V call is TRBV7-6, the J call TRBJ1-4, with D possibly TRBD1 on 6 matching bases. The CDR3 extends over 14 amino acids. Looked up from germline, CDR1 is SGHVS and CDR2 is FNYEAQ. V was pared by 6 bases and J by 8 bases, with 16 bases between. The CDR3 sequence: CASSGQQQGEKLFF. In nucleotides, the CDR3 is TGTGCCAGCAGTGGACAGCAACAGGGAGAAAAACTGTTTTTT.

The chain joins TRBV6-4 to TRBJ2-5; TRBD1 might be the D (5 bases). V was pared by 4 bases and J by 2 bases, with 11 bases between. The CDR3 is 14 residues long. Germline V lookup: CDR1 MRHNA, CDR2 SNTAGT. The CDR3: CASSVIRDQETQYF. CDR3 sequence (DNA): TGTGCCAGCAGTGTTATCAGGGATCAAGAGACCCAGTACTTC.

CDR3 bases: TGCGCCAGCAGCTGGACAGGAGCAACTAGCGGGAGGGGCTACAATGAGCAGTTCTTC. The encoded protein is CASSWTGATSGRGYNEQFF. The chain is built from TRBV5-1 and TRBJ2-1, with 13 bases aligning to TRBD2. The CDR3 consists of 19 residues. The V segment lost 3 bases and the J segment 3 bases; nucleotides outside the gene matches: 12. Germline assignment: CDR1 SGHRS and CDR2 YFSETQ.

CDR3 protein: CASSQGGVSSYEQYF. Here the CDR3 DNA reads TGTGCCAGCAGCCAAGGGGGGGTTTCGAGCTACGAGCAGTACTTC. The J gene is TRBJ2-7, the V gene TRBV4-2, with a weak D call TRBD2 (6 bases). The CDR3 extends over 15 amino acids. Trimming took 1 base from V and 3 from J, leaving 13 bases between them. CDR1 is LGHNA and CDR2 is YNFKEQ in the germline V gene.

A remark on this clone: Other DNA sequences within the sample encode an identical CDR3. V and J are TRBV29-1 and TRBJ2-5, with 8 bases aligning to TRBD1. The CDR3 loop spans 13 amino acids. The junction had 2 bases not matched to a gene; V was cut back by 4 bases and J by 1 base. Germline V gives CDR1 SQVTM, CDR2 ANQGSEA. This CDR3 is CSVVRGLQETQYF. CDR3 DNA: TGCAGCGTTGTCAGGGGGCTCCAAGAGACCCAGTACTTC.

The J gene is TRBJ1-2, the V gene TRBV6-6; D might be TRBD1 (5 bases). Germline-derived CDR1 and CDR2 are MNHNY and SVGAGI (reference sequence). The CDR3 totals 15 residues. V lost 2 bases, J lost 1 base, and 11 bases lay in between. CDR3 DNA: TGTGCCAGCAGTTACAGACAGAGCCTTAACTATGGCTACACCTTC. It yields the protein CASSYRQSLNYGYTF.

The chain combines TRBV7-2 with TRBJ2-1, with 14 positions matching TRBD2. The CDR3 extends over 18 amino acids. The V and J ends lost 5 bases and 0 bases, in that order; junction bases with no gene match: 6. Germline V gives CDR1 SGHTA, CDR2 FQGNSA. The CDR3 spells CASSPGTSGSYSYNEQFF. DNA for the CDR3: TGTGCCAGCAGCCCCGGGACTAGCGGGAGCTACTCCTACAATGAGCAGTTCTTC.

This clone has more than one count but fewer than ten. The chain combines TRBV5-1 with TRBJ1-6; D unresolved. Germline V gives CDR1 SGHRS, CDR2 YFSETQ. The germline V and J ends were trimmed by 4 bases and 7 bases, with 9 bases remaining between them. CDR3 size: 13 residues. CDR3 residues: CASSDLENSPLHF. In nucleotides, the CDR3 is TGCGCCAGCAGCGACCTTGAGAATTCACCCCTCCACTTT.

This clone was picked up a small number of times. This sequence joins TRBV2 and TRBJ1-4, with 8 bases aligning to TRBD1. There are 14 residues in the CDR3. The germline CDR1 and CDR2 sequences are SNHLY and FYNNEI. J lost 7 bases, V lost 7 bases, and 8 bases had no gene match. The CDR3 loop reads CASIEAGGGEKLFF. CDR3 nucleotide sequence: TGTGCCAGCATCGAGGCAGGGGGCGGTGAAAAACTGTTTTTT. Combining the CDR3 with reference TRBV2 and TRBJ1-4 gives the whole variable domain EPEVTQTPSHQVTQMGQEVILRCVPISNHLYFYWYRQILGQKVEFLVSFYNNEISEKSEIFDDQFSVERPDGSNFTLKIRSTKLEDSAMYFCASIEAGGGEKLFFGSGTQLSVL.

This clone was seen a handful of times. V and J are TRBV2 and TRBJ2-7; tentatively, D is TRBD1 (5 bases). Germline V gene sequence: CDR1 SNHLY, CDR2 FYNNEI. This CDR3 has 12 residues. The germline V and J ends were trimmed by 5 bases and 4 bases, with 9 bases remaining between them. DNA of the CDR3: TGTGCCAGCAGTTACCAGGGTTACGAGCAGTACTTC. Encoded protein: CASSYQGYEQYF.

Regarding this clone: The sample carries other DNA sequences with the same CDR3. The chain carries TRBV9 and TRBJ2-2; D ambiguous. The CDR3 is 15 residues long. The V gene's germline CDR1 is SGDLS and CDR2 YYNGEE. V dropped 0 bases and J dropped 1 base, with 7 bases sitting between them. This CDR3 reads CASSVGTVNTGELFF. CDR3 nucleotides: TGTGCCAGCAGCGTAGGAACAGTGAACACCGGGGAGCTGTTTTTT.

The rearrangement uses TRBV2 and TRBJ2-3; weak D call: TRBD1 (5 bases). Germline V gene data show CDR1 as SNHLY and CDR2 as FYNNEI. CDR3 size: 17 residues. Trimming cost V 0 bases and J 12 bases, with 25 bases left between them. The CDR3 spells CASSEAFPGPVAVDQYF. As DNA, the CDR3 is TGTGCCAGCAGTGAAGCCTTCCCAGGGCCCGTGGCGGTCGATCAGTATTTT. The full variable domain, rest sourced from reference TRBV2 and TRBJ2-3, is EPEVTQTPSHQVTQMGQEVILRCVPISNHLYFYWYRQILGQKVEFLVSFYNNEISEKSEIFDDQFSVERPDGSNFTLKIRSTKLEDSAMYFCASSEAFPGPVAVDQYFGPGTRLTVL.

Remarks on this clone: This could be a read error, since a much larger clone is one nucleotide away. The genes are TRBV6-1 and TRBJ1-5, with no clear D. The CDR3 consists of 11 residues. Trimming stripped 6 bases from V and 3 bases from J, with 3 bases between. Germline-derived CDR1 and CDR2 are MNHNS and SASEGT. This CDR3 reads CASSNNQPQHF. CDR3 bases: TGTGCCAGCAGCAACAATCAGCCCCAGCATTTT.

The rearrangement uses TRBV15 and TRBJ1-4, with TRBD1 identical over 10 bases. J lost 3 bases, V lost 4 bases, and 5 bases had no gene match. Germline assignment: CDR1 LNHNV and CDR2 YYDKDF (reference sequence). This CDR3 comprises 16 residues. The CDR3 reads CATSTRDRGANEKLFF. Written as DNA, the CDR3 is TGTGCCACCAGCACCCGGGACAGGGGAGCTAATGAAAAACTGTTTTTT.

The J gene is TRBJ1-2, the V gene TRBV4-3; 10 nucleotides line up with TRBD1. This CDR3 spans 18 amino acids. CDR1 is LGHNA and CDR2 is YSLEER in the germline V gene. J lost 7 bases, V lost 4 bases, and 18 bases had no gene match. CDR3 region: CASSLFTARDRGLSGYTF. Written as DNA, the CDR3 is TGCGCCAGCAGCCTATTCACAGCCCGGGACAGGGGTTTAAGTGGCTACACCTTC.

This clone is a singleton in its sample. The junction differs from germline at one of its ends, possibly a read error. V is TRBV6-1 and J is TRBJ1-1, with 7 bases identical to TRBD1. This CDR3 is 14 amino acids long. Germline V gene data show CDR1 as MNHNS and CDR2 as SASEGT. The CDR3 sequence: CASRAGTVNAEAFF. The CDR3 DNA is TGTGCCAGCAGGGCCGGGACAGTGAACGCTGAAGCTTTCTTT.

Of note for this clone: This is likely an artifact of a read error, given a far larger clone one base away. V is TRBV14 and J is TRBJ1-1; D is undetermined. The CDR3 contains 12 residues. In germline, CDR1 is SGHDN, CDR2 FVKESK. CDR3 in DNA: TGTGCCAGCAGGCAGTCGGGCACTGAAGTTTTCTTT. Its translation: CASRQSGTEVFF.

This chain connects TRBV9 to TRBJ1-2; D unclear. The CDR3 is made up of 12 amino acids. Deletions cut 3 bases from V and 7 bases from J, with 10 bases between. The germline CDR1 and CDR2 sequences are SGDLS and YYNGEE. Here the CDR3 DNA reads TGTGCCAGCAGCGACCGGGCTCGTGGCTACACCTTC. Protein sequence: CASSDRARGYTF.

The CDR3 here is CASSLDYQETQYF. The CDR3 DNA sequence: TGCGCCAGCAGCTTGGACTACCAAGAGACCCAGTACTTC. The chain links TRBV5-1 to TRBJ2-5; no clear D. CDR1 and CDR2 (germline): SGHRS, YFSETQ. V lost 0 bases to trimming and J lost 0 bases, with 3 bases between them. CDR3 size: 13 residues.

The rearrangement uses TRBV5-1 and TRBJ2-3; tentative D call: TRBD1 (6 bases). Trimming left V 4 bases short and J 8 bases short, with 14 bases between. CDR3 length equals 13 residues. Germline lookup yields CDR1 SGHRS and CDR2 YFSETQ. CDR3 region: CASSTLGAGTQYF. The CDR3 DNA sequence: TGCGCCAGCAGCACCTTGGGGGCGGGTACGCAGTATTTT.

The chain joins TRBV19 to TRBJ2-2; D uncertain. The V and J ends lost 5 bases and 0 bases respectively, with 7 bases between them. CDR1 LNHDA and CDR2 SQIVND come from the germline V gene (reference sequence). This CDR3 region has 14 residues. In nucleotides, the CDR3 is TGTGCCAGTAGTCCCGGACCGAACACCGGGGAGCTGTTTTTT. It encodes CASSPGPNTGELFF.

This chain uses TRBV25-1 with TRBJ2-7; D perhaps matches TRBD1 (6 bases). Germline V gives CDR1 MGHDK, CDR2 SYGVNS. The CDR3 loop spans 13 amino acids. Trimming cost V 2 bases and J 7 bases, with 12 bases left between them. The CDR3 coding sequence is TGTGCCAGCAGTGAACCAGGGGTAGGAGAGCAGTACTTC. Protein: CASSEPGVGEQYF.

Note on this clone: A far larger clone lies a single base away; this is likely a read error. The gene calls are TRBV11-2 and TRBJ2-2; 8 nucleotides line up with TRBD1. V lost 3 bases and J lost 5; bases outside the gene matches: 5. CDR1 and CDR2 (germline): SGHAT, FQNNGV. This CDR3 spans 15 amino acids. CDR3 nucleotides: TGTGCCAGCAGCTTCGGGACAGGAGGAACCGGGGAGCTGTTTTTT. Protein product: CASSFGTGGTGELFF.

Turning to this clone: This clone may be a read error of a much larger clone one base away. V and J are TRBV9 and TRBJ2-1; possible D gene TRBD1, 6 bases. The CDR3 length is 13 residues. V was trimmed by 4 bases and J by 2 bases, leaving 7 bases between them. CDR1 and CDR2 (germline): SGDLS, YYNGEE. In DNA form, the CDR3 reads TGTGCCAGCAGCCGGGACACCTACAATGAGCAGTTCTTC. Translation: CASSRDTYNEQFF.